Only a few counts were recorded for the clone carrying this T cell receptor beta chain. The antigen remains undetermined. Per germline, CDR1 MNHNY and CDR2 SVGAGI (reference sequence). CDR3 length equals 13 residues. Trimming pared 6 bases from V and 5 bases from J, leaving 13 bases between. This specimen belongs to a study of cytomegalovirus exposure and HLA in healthy donors. Whole-study results and caveats: For most TCR beta V segments, an earlier analysis put the productive rate at about 90% or about 30% of the time. Certain indistinguishable V segments, among them TRBV6-2 and TRBV6-3, were excluded. As confirmed in vitro, a few CMV-associated chains were specific for CMV antigens. Researchers counted around 180 TCR beta chains as cytomegalovirus-associated.

PCR involved 60 Vbeta and 13 Jbeta primers. Sequencing was performed with immunoSEQ multiplex PCR; in TCRdb, only in-frame clones are kept and a portion is missing. The table lists about 150,000 clones, roughly 80% of them singletons. The chain employs TRBV6-6 and TRBJ2-5; D is possibly TRBD1 (5 bases). The sample consisted of PBMCs. This TCR was recovered from a woman younger than 45 in good health and CMV-seronegative. CDR3 sequence: CASRGRSGETQYF. The CDR3 region has the DNA TGTGCCAGCAGGGGCCGCTCAGGGGAGACCCAGTACTTC.